The T cell receptor beta chain described here comes from a study of memory CD4+ T cells and cytomegalovirus serostatus. The sort gate was single viable CD3+CD4+CD8-CD45RO+ cells for memory CD4+ T cells. The table came from immunoSEQ multiplex PCR; TCRdb's copy has only in-frame clones and leaves some out. This table has approximately 92,000 clones, roughly 80% appearing once. This CDR3 has 15 amino acids. Germline loops: CDR1 MNHEY, CDR2 SVGAGI. V was shortened by 3 bases and J by 5 bases, with 16 bases between the two germline ends. The V gene is TRBV6-5, the J gene TRBJ1-2, with a possible D match to TRBD1 (5 bases). The sequenced sample was memory CD4+ T cells from blood. The TCR comes from an adult in good health and CMV-seropositive. CDR3 sequence reads: CASSYSRGEGYGYTF. CDR3 nucleotides: TGTGCCAGCAGTTATTCGAGGGGCGAAGGGTATGGCTACACCTTC.